These T cell receptor beta chains were read from a single sample in a study of cytomegalovirus exposure and HLA in healthy donors. The table came from immunoSEQ multiplex PCR; TCRdb's copy has only in-frame clones and leaves some out. The repertoire holds about 130,000 clones, with approximately 82% as singletons. The sequencing input was PBMCs. The origin of the receptors is a man in his fifties in good health and CMV-seronegative. The CDR3 runs from the conserved cysteine through the conserved F or W. Each record gives: V gene, CDR3 length, D gene, clone size, J gene, CDR3 DNA, CDR3 protein. D genes are given only for firm matches. Size is stated for part of the rows, as once, few or many counts, or as a class when the clone is expanded.

>TRBV7-3|16|.|.|TRBJ2-2
TGTGCCAGCAGCTTAAAAGGGGAGGCGAACACCGGGGAGCTGTTTTTT
CASSLKGEANTGELFF
>TRBV7-3|15|.|once|TRBJ2-7
TGTGCCAGCAGCCCCGGGACATGGATAGGGAACGAGCAGTACTTC
CASSPGTWIGNEQYF
>TRBV2|12|.|few|TRBJ1-1
TGTGCCAGCAGTGTCGCCAGCGGAGAAGCTTTCTTT
CASSVASGEAFF
>TRBV5-4|15|TRBD1|.|TRBJ1-1
TGTGCCAGCAGCTTCGTAGCATCAGGGGGCACTGAAGCTTTCTTT
CASSFVASGGTEAFF
>TRBV9|15|TRBD2|.|TRBJ2-3
TGTGCCAGCAGCGTGGGCGGGGGGGCCGCAGATACGCAGTATTTT
CASSVGGGAADTQYF
>TRBV7-8|15|TRBD1|.|TRBJ2-5
TGTGCCAGCAGCCTCCGACAGGGGCCTTCGGAGACCCAGTACTTC
CASSLRQGPSETQYF
>TRBV7-2|15|TRBD1|.|TRBJ1-1
TGTGCCAGCAGCTCAGGGGGCCGGGCGAACACTGAAGCTTTCTTT
CASSSGGRANTEAFF
>TRBV30|16|.|.|TRBJ1-5
TGTGCCTGGAGTGTGCTCCCCGGGGAACTGCATCAGCCCCAGCATTTT
CAWSVLPGELHQPQHF
>TRBV5-1|17|TRBD2|few|TRBJ2-3
TGCGCCAGCAGCTTGGGTTCCCCCGGGACTAGCAGAGATACGCAGTATTTT
CASSLGSPGTSRDTQYF
>TRBV5-1|16|.|.|TRBJ1-3
TGCGCCAGCAGCTTGGGGCAGCACAGACCTGGAAACACCATATATTTT
CASSLGQHRPGNTIYF
>TRBV2|13|.|.|TRBJ2-1
TGTGCCAGCCAGTCTGTGGCTAGAAATGAGCAGTTCTTC
CASQSVARNEQFF
>TRBV5-1|15|TRBD1|.|TRBJ2-1
TGCGCCAGCAGCTTGCGGGACAGGGGGGGGGATGAGCAGTTCTTC
CASSLRDRGGDEQFF
>TRBV10-2|11|.|.|TRBJ2-4
TGCGCCAGCAGGGCCTGGAGAATTCAGTACTTC
CASRAWRIQYF
>TRBV5-1|14|.|.|TRBJ1-1
TGCGCCAGCAGCCTTAGTATTGGCGGCACTGAAGCTTTCTTT
CASSLSIGGTEAFF
>TRBV5-1|15|.|few|TRBJ2-1
TGCGCCAGCAGCTTGTCCGTGACAGCAAACAATGAGCAGTTCTTC
CASSLSVTANNEQFF
>TRBV4-3|21|TRBD1|.|TRBJ1-1
TGCGCCAGCAGCCAACTTCCTTCCGGGACAGGGGTTCTGAGGATGAACACTGAAGCTTTCTTT
CASSQLPSGTGVLRMNTEAFF
>TRBV11-2|13|.|.|TRBJ2-7
TGTGCCAGCAGCTTAGAACAGGGCTACGAGCAGTACTTC
CASSLEQGYEQYF
>TRBV9|13|.|.|TRBJ1-6
TGTGCCAGCACCGTGGGGCTAGGGTCACCCCTCCACTTT
CASTVGLGSPLHF
>TRBV19|16|TRBD1|.|TRBJ2-1
TGTGCCAGTAGTCCGAGGGGGGGACAGGGGTACAATGAGCAGTTCTTC
CASSPRGGQGYNEQFF
>TRBV19|15|.|.|TRBJ2-2
TGTGCCAGTAGTATGCAGGGCCGTAACACCGGGGAGCTGTTTTTT
CASSMQGRNTGELFF
>TRBV29-1|11|.|.|TRBJ2-5
TGCAGCGTGGGGGGGCGAGAGACCCAGTACTTC
CSVGGRETQYF
>TRBV30|16|TRBD1|.|TRBJ1-1
TGTGCCTGGAGTGTAGGGACAGGGGGGACGAACACTGAAGCTTTCTTT
CAWSVGTGGTNTEAFF
>TRBV5-6|16|.|.|TRBJ1-5
TGTGCCAGCAGCTCCTACCATACTACAGGGACTCAGCCCCAGCATTTT
CASSSYHTTGTQPQHF
>TRBV30|14|.|once|TRBJ1-5
TGTGCCTGGAGCCCCCTAGGGGGCAATCAGCCCCAGCATTTT
CAWSPLGGNQPQHF
>TRBV4-1|14|.|.|TRBJ2-7
TGCGCCAGCAGCCCGTTTGCTAAGCCCTACGAGCAGTACTTC
CASSPFAKPYEQYF
>TRBV5-5|12|.|few|TRBJ1-2
TGTGCCAGCAGCTTGGGACTAGGGGGCTACACCTTC
CASSLGLGGYTF
>TRBV5-8|15|TRBD1|.|TRBJ1-2
TGTGCCAGCAGCTTGGGGGACAGGCTCATTAATGGCTACACCTTC
CASSLGDRLINGYTF
>TRBV4-3|17|.|few|TRBJ2-1
TGCGCCAGCAGCCAAGCCGCCCGGACTTCCCGAGGCAATGAGCAGTTCTTC
CASSQAARTSRGNEQFF
>TRBV11-2|17|.|.|TRBJ2-1
TGTGCCAGCAGCCGAGAAGTGAGGGTACGACACTACAATGAGCAGTTCTTC
CASSREVRVRHYNEQFF
>TRBV7-9|18|TRBD2|.|TRBJ2-1
TGTGCCAGCAGCTTAGAACTAGCGGGGTGGAGCTCCTACAATGAGCAGTTCTTC
CASSLELAGWSSYNEQFF
>TRBV5-6|17|.|.|TRBJ1-1
TGTGCCAGCAGCTTGGATCACCGGGCCAGGGTGAACACTGAAGCTTTCTTT
CASSLDHRARVNTEAFF
>TRBV7-2|16|.|.|TRBJ1-5
TGTGCCAGCAGCTTAGCGACGACAGCTAGCAATCAGCCCCAGCATTTT
CASSLATTASNQPQHF
>TRBV2|13|TRBD1|.|TRBJ2-7
TGTGCCAGCAGTCAACGACAGGGGCAAAGGGCGTACTTC
CASSQRQGQRAYF
>TRBV30|12|.|.|TRBJ1-1
TGTGCCTGGAGTCCCGTAAACACTGAAGCTTTCTTT
CAWSPVNTEAFF
>TRBV7-9|14|TRBD2|.|TRBJ2-3
TGTGCCAGCAGCCCTAGCGGGGGCACAGATACGCAGTATTTT
CASSPSGGTDTQYF
>TRBV7-6|16|.|.|TRBJ2-1
TGTGCCAGCAGCTTAGAACAGGGAAGCTCCTACAATGAGCAGTTCTTC
CASSLEQGSSYNEQFF
>TRBV9|14|.|.|TRBJ1-1
TGTGCCAGCAGCCCCGGGACTGTGAACACTGAAGCTTTCTTT
CASSPGTVNTEAFF
>TRBV18|13|.|.|TRBJ2-7
TGTGCCAGCTCACCTACAGACTCCTACGAGCAGTACTTC
CASSPTDSYEQYF
>TRBV5-1|14|TRBD1|few|TRBJ1-1
TGCGCCAGCAGCTCGGGGACAGGGGTCGCTGAAGCTTTCTTT
CASSSGTGVAEAFF
>TRBV5-1|14|.|.|TRBJ1-6
TGCGCCAGCAGCTTTAACAGTCAGAATTCACCCCTCCACTTT
CASSFNSQNSPLHF
>TRBV6-5|15|.|.|TRBJ1-1
TGTGCCAGCAGCCCCATCACAGGGTTGGACACTGAAGCTTTCTTT
CASSPITGLDTEAFF
>TRBV6-5|15|.|.|TRBJ2-6
TGTGCCAGCAGTTCGACAGGGAGGGGGGCCAACGTCCTGACTTTC
CASSSTGRGANVLTF
>TRBV10-3|18|TRBD1|.|TRBJ1-6
TGTGCCATCAGTGAGGGGGGGGGCAGGGGGCCCGTTAATTCACCCCTCCACTTT
CAISEGGGRGPVNSPLHF
>TRBV19|14|.|.|TRBJ1-1
TGTGCCAGTAAAGTGGGGCTCAGGGATGGGGTTACTTTCTTT
CASKVGLRDGVTFF
>TRBV6-1|12|.|.|TRBJ2-2
TGTGCCAGCAGTCCTGACACCGGGGAGCTGTTTTTT
CASSPDTGELFF